The 21 T cell receptor beta chains below were found in one sample sequenced in a study of cytomegalovirus exposure and HLA in healthy donors. Primers for the PCR totalled 60 Vbeta and 13 Jbeta. The protocol was immunoSEQ multiplex PCR, while the TCRdb copy is restricted to in-frame clones and leaves out a portion. The sample totals roughly 57,000 clones. The specimen was PBMCs. These receptors all stem from a man aged 18 to 29 in good health and CMV-seropositive.

Worth noting for this clone: Mismatch with germline at one junction end may stem from a read error. CDR3 in amino acids: CASSTGTSGRARAF. The CDR3 bases are TGCGCCAGCAGCACCGGGACTAGCGGGAGGGCCAGGGCCTTC. The J gene is TRBJ2-4, the V gene TRBV5-1, with 16 bases lining up with TRBD2. This CDR3 has 14 amino acids. The V gene's germline CDR1 is SGHRS and CDR2 YFSETQ.

Note on this clone: The sample carries other DNA sequences with the same CDR3. This chain connects TRBV9 to TRBJ1-1, with 8 nucleotides matching TRBD1. The CDR3 is 14 amino acids. Germline loops: CDR1 SGDLS, CDR2 YYNGEE. V lost 4 bases to trimming and J lost 2 bases; unmatched junction nucleotides: 4. This CDR3 reads CASSSGQGNTEAFF. As DNA, the CDR3 is TGTGCCAGCAGCTCCGGACAGGGCAACACTGAAGCTTTCTTT.

As regards this clone: At one of its ends the junction is not consistent with the germline gene, which may arise from a read error. V and J are TRBV6-1 and TRBJ2-5, with D perhaps matching TRBD1 (6 bases). The germline V gene has CDR1 MNHNS and CDR2 SASEGT. The CDR3 contains 13 residues. The CDR3 DNA reads as TGTGCCAGCAGCCGTTACAGGGAAGAGACTCAGTACTTC. Translation: CASSRYREETQYF.

The chain has TRBV5-4 and TRBJ2-6; TRBD1 might be the D (5 bases). Between the trimmed V and J ends, which lost 3 bases and 0 bases, there was a span of 7 bases. Germline V gene lookup returns CDR1 SGHNT and CDR2 YYREEE (reference sequence). The CDR3 has 15 amino acids. Here the CDR3 DNA reads TGTGCCAGCAGCTCCACAGGCTCTGGGGCCAACGTCCTGACTTTC. This codes for CASSSTGSGANVLTF.

The rearrangement joins TRBV30 to TRBJ2-7, with a possible D match to TRBD1 (7 bases). V was pared by 8 bases and J by 0 bases, with 11 bases between. The CDR3 contains 12 residues. Germline V gives CDR1 GTSNPN, CDR2 SVGIG (reference sequence). In DNA form, the CDR3 reads TGTGCCGGCGGGACAGTCTCCTACGAGCAGTACTTC. It yields the protein CAGGTVSYEQYF.

The chain is built from TRBV7-2 and TRBJ2-7; 7 positions match TRBD2. Germline CDR1 SGHTA, CDR2 FQGNSA. The CDR3 loop spans 15 amino acids. V was pared by 1 base and J by 7 bases, with 10 bases of the junction left unmatched. CDR3 residues: CASSLVIAGVREQYF. The CDR3 DNA follows: TGTGCCAGCAGCTTAGTAATTGCGGGAGTCAGGGAGCAGTACTTC.

This chain connects TRBV30 to TRBJ1-1; D possibly corresponds to TRBD1 (6 bases). Between the trimmed V and J ends, which lost 0 bases and 8 bases, there was a span of 7 bases. Per germline, CDR1 GTSNPN and CDR2 SVGIG (reference sequence). The CDR3 totals 11 residues. DNA for the CDR3: TGTGCCTGGAGTGTTACAGGGGAAGCTTTCTTT. Amino acid sequence: CAWSVTGEAFF. Supplemented by reference TRBV30 and TRBJ1-1, the full variable domain reads SQTIHQWPATLVQPVGSPLSLECTVEGTSNPNLYWYRQAAGRGLQLLFYSVGIGQISSEVPQNLSASRPQDRQFILSSKKLLLSDSGFYLCAWSVTGEAFFGQGTRLTVV.

The chain has TRBV5-1 and TRBJ2-5; D is uncertain. Germline assignment: CDR1 SGHRS and CDR2 YFSETQ. Trimming left V 2 bases short and J 3 bases short, with 2 bases between. The CDR3 contains 11 residues. DNA for the CDR3: TGCGCCAGCAGCTTCAAAGAGACCCAGTACTTC. As protein: CASSFKETQYF.

This chain uses TRBV30 with TRBJ2-7, with 11 bases matching TRBD1. V shed 4 bases, J shed 4 bases, and the junction held 15 bases outside the gene matches. CDR3 length: 17 amino acids. Germline values: CDR1 GTSNPN, CDR2 SVGIG (reference sequence). Written as DNA, the CDR3 is TGTGCCTGGACCGGGACAGGGGGTGTAAGCGGGACATACGAGCAGTACTTC. It translates to CAWTGTGGVSGTYEQYF.

This rearrangement joins TRBV2 to TRBJ1-4, with D tentatively TRBD1 (5 bases). Trimming removed 6 bases at V and 15 bases at J, with 11 bases between. This CDR3 spans 10 amino acids. Germline-derived CDR1 and CDR2 are SNHLY and FYNNEI. The CDR3 sequence: CASRGRDLFF. The CDR3 DNA is TGTGCCAGCAGAGGGAGGGACTTGTTTTTT.

The rearrangement joins TRBV27 to TRBJ2-2; 8 bases match TRBD2. The length of the CDR3 is 14 residues. With 6 bases clipped from V and 6 bases from J, the junction kept 6 bases outside the gene matches. Germline V lookup: CDR1 MNHEY, CDR2 SMNVEV (reference sequence). The CDR3 DNA is TGTGCCAGCAGACCGGGACTAGTACCCGGGGAGCTGTTTTTT. Amino acids: CASRPGLVPGELFF.

This sequence joins TRBV10-2 and TRBJ2-3; a weak D match, TRBD2 (6 bases). CDR1 and CDR2 from the germline V gene are WSHSY and SAAADI. V shed 0 bases and J shed 4 bases, with 17 bases lying between them. This CDR3 contains 17 residues. CDR3 DNA sequence: TGCGCCAGCAGTGAGTCTCGGAAGGGACTGGTTGCAGATACGCAGTATTTT. As protein: CASSESRKGLVADTQYF.

The gene calls are TRBV13 and TRBJ2-3, with TRBD1 as a possible D gene (6 bases). The CDR3 is 15 residues long. Deletions cut 5 bases from V and 0 bases from J, with 12 bases between. Germline V gene data show CDR1 as PRHDT and CDR2 as FYEKMQ (reference sequence). DNA of the CDR3: TGTGCCAGCAGCGCCCGGACAGCTAGCACAGATACGCAGTATTTT. Protein product: CASSARTASTDTQYF.

The J gene is TRBJ1-2, the V gene TRBV5-6, with 8 bases fitting TRBD1. CDR3 length: 15 amino acids. Germline V lookup: CDR1 SGHDT, CDR2 YYEEEE. After removal of 0 bases from V and 2 bases from J, the junction contained 3 bases not matched to a gene. CDR3 amino acids: CASSLGDRQNYGYTF. As DNA, the CDR3 is TGTGCCAGCAGCTTGGGGGACAGGCAAAACTATGGCTACACCTTC.

The rearrangement joins TRBV19 to TRBJ2-3, with 9 nucleotides matching TRBD2. V was clipped by 6 bases and J by 2 bases; unmatched bases: 9. Germline V gene lookup returns CDR1 LNHDA and CDR2 SQIVND (reference sequence). The CDR3 spans 16 residues. The CDR3 protein is CASSLATSGYTDTQYF. In nucleotides, the CDR3 is TGTGCCAGTAGCCTTGCGACTAGCGGATACACAGATACGCAGTATTTT. The whole variable domain, filled in from reference TRBV19 and TRBJ2-3, reads DGGITQSPKYLFRKEGQNVTLSCEQNLNHDAMYWYRQDPGQGLRLIYYSQIVNDFQKGDIAEGYSVSREKKESFPLTVTSAQKNPTAFYLCASSLATSGYTDTQYFGPGTRLTVL.

This sequence joins TRBV29-1 and TRBJ1-2, with 7 bases fitting TRBD1. The junction had 5 bases not matched to a gene; V was cut back by 0 bases and J by 4 bases. Germline V CDR1 and CDR2: SQVTM, ANQGSEA. The CDR3 runs to 14 residues. The CDR3: CSVEDLGDSYGYTF. The CDR3 DNA reads as TGCAGCGTTGAAGATCTTGGGGACAGCTATGGCTACACCTTC.

The rearrangement uses TRBV6-5 and TRBJ2-3; 9 nucleotides line up with TRBD1. The CDR3 length is 16 residues. CDR1 MNHEY and CDR2 SVGAGI come from the germline V gene. Germline trimming cut 2 bases from V and 4 bases from J; bases unmatched to any gene: 7. The chain's CDR3 is CASSYPPGQGADTQYF. The CDR3 bases are TGTGCCAGCAGTTACCCTCCGGGACAGGGTGCAGATACGCAGTATTTT.

The V call is TRBV7-3, the J call TRBJ2-7, with 9 bases identical to TRBD2. The ends lost 5 bases at V and 5 bases at J; junction bases unmatched: 10. The V gene's germline CDR1 is SGHTA and CDR2 FQGTGA. CDR3 length: 15 amino acids. The CDR3 DNA follows: TGTGCCAGCAGCATTAGCGGGAGAGTGGACGACGAGCAGTACTTC. It encodes CASSISGRVDDEQYF. Filled out from reference TRBV7-3 and TRBJ2-7, the complete variable domain reads GAGVSQTPSNKVTEKGKYVELRCDPISGHTALYWYRQSLGQGPEFLIYFQGTGAADDSGLPNDRFFAVRPEGSVSTLKIQRTERGDSAVYLCASSISGRVDDEQYFGPGTRLTVT.

The chain recombines TRBV6-4 with TRBJ2-3, with 8 nucleotides matching TRBD2. CDR1 is MRHNA and CDR2 is SNTAGT in the germline V gene. CDR3 length: 15 amino acids. The ends lost 3 bases at V and 2 bases at J; junction bases unmatched: 4. CDR3 loop: CASSETSVHTDTQYF. CDR3 nucleotide sequence: TGTGCCAGCAGTGAGACTAGCGTTCACACAGATACGCAGTATTTT.

The chain combines TRBV6-1 with TRBJ1-2; 10 bases are a match to TRBD1. The germline CDR1 and CDR2 sequences are MNHNS and SASEGT. The CDR3 totals 13 residues. J was trimmed by 8 bases and V by 3 bases; bases with no gene match: 3. CDR3: CASSDRDRGGYTF. The CDR3 DNA sequence: TGTGCCAGCAGTGACAGGGACAGGGGCGGCTACACCTTC.

This sequence joins TRBV19 and TRBJ2-7, with D perhaps TRBD1 (5 bases). Trimming left V 4 bases short and J 3 bases short, with 13 bases between. CDR3 size: 14 residues. The germline CDR1 and CDR2 sequences are LNHDA and SQIVND (reference sequence). CDR3 coding DNA: TGTGCCAGTAGTAGGCAGGGCAATCACTACGAGCAGTACTTC. The encoded protein is CASSRQGNHYEQYF.